This record concerns one TCR beta chain sequence. These data originate in a study of blood T cell repertoires in COVID-19. The J segment lost 7 bases and the V segment lost 3 bases, leaving 6 bases of the junction unmatched. CDR1 SGDLS and CDR2 YYNGEE come from the germline V gene. The CDR3 length is 14 residues. Sequencing was performed with immunoSEQ multiplex PCR; in TCRdb, only in-frame clones are kept and a portion is missing. Of approximately 240,000 clones in the sample, 65% to 85% are singletons; the top ten hold about 2.3%. The clonotype was recovered from a woman aged 55-69 years with acute or convalescent COVID-19. This chain uses TRBV9 with TRBJ2-2, with TRBD2 matching over 7 bases. Sequencing was performed on peripheral blood. CDR3 residues: CASSARLAGGELFF. CDR3 in DNA: TGTGCCAGCAGCGCCCGACTAGCCGGCGGGGAGCTGTTTTTT. The entire variable domain, with the rest obtained from reference TRBV9 and TRBJ2-2, is as follows: DSGVTQTPKHLITATGQRVTLRCSPRSGDLSVYWYQQSLDQGLQFLIQYYNGEERAKGNILERFSAQQFPDLHSELNLSSLELGDSALYFCASSARLAGGELFFGEGSRLTVL.